The rows below give T cell receptor beta chains drawn from one sample of a study of yellow fever vaccine responses in identical twins. TCRdb passed the RT-PCR reads through MiXCR, listing each CDR3 protein once. The sample contains about 2,500 distinct CDR3 sequences, 81% of which appear only once. The sample in question was T cells from blood (PBMCs), unsorted or a sorted subset (not recorded which), obtained before or after yellow fever vaccination (not recorded which). These TCRs come from a woman aged 18-30 years who received the yellow fever vaccine. The conserved cysteine and the conserved F or W are not part of the CDR3 here. Not every row has a clone size; where given, it reads once, few, many or a size class.

ATTLAGVYNEQF	NA	TRBV10-3
SASDGYT	NA	TRBV20-1
SARIGFEAF	NA	TRBV20-1
ASSRQETQY	once	TRBV18
ASSYGGTTLQETQY	few	TRBV6-5
ATSESGTSVGNEQF	NA	TRBV24-1
ATSDSIAAWF	NA	TRBV24-1
ASGLADARNTIY	NA	TRBV12-5
ASRSTSGASSYNEQF	NA	TRBV12-3/TRBV12-4
ASSMQGGQPQH	NA	TRBV19
ASSRSGTGISPLH	NA	TRBV11-1
SADGTDNEQF	NA	TRBV29-1
SARDLSARAYNEQF	NA	TRBV20-1
SVDPDRPITDTQY	few	TRBV29-1
ASSPRGGVYYEQY	NA	TRBV18
ASSGVGETQY	NA	TRBV11-1
ASSVAPGPETQY	NA	TRBV9
ASSLDSKDNEQF	NA	TRBV11-1
SVPGPTLYGYT	NA	TRBV29-1
ASSLRGPGTEAF	NA	TRBV5-1
SATNRAYDSPLH	NA	TRBV20-1
ASSLIGGEGTDTQY	NA	TRBV5-4
ASSLAPGNTEAF	NA	TRBV7-6
ASSFGQGRDQPQH	NA	TRBV11-1
ASSITTTSSYNEQF	NA	TRBV5-1
ASSLTSRSTDTQY	NA	TRBV9
ASSDWAGEAF	NA	TRBV6-4
ASSENEQF	NA	TRBV2
ATSRDAGEWDQPQH	NA	TRBV15
AISEANSNYGYT	NA	TRBV10-3
ASSRGTTNTGELF	NA	TRBV18
ASSLGEGAGQPQH	NA	TRBV11-2
ASSLGIPDTQY	NA	TRBV28
SAPAGTSEADTQY	NA	TRBV20-1
AISEGMTGKSGYT	few	TRBV10-3
ASSTIQGFSYNEQF	NA	TRBV19
ASSPGSSDTQY	NA	TRBV5-1